This T cell receptor beta chain was recorded in a study of T cells and Merkel cell carcinoma outcomes. The repertoire was sequenced with immunoSEQ multiplex PCR; TCRdb's copy has only in-frame clones and lacks some. The sample records 15,000 to 19,000 clones, more than 75% being singletons. Trimming pared 4 bases from V and 4 bases from J, leaving 8 bases between. Germline V gene lookup returns CDR1 SGHVS and CDR2 FQNEAQ. The CDR3 contains 12 residues. The source of this sequence is a human donor with Merkel cell carcinoma. The sequencing sample was made of tumor tissue from Merkel cell carcinoma. The rearrangement uses TRBV7-8 and TRBJ2-7; D is ambiguous. CDR3 residues: CASSSLSYEQYF. The CDR3, as DNA: TGTGCCAGCAGCTCGCTCAGTTACGAGCAGTACTTC. Looking up the rest from reference TRBV7-8 and TRBJ2-7 gives the full variable domain: GAGVSQSPRYKVAKRGQDVALRCDPISGHVSLFWYQQALGQGPEFLTYFQNEAQLDKSGLPSDRFFAERPEGSVSTLKIQRTQQEDSAVYLCASSSLSYEQYFGPGTRLTVT.